This record looks at one TCR beta chain sequence and its context. The antigen is unknown. Profiled with immunoSEQ multiplex PCR; TCRdb holds only in-frame clones, not every one. Here the sample spans 150,000 to 200,000 clones, about 91% being singletons. This sample was included in a study of T cell responses to AZD1222 COVID-19 vaccine. Notes on the study in general: Every sample of the repertoires postdated the peak T cell response. Donors were largely white British and mainly female; clonal diversity was possibly underestimated.

The CDR3 runs to 16 residues. Germline CDR1 reads GTSNPN; CDR2 reads SVGIG (reference sequence). Trimming pared 0 bases from V and 4 bases from J, leaving 18 bases between. The gene calls are TRBV30 and TRBJ1-2; D may be TRBD1 (5 bases). The material sequenced was peripheral blood, taken 28 days after the second AZD1222 dose. The sequence was collected from an adult who received the AZD1222 COVID-19 vaccine. CDR3 residues: CAWSVSSLAQVYGYTF. The CDR3 coding sequence is TGTGCCTGGAGTGTGTCGTCTCTGGCACAGGTCTATGGCTACACCTTC.